These T cell receptor beta chains were read from a single sample in a study of blood T cell repertoires in COVID-19. The method was immunoSEQ multiplex PCR; TCRdb's version includes in-frame clones alone and lacks a portion of them. The repertoire includes under 200,000 clones, about 86% of them detected once, and roughly 3.3% sits in the top ten. Sequenced sample: peripheral blood. These TCRs come from a young man with active or convalescent COVID-19. Both conserved end residues are part of each CDR3. Fields, in order: clone size, J gene, V gene, D gene, CDR3 DNA, CDR3 protein. The D gene is left open where the match is weak. Some rows mark clone size as missing; the rest say once, few, many or name a class of expanded clone.

NA TRBJ1-2 TRBV27 NA TGTGCCAGCAGTCTATCCTCAGGGAATTATAACTATGGCTACACCTTC CASSLSSGNYNYGYTF
NA TRBJ2-7 TRBV19 NA TGTGCCAGTAGTATCCCCTCGTACGAGCAGTACTTC CASSIPSYEQYF
NA TRBJ1-2 TRBV5-4 NA TGTGCCAGCAGCTCCCTGGACAGTTATGGCTACACCTTC CASSSLDSYGYTF
NA TRBJ2-3 TRBV2 NA TGTGCCAGCAGGAAGAACAGGGATTTCGCAGATACGCAGTATTTT CASRKNRDFADTQYF
NA TRBJ1-2 TRBV12-5 NA TGTGCTAGTGGTTTGGTACGTCGGGACTATGGCTACACCTTC CASGLVRRDYGYTF
NA TRBJ1-1 TRBV28 NA TGTGCCAGCAGTTGGACATTGGGGGACATGAACACTGAAGCTTTCTTT CASSWTLGDMNTEAFF
NA TRBJ1-4 TRBV18 TRBD1 TGTGCCAGCTCACCACCTTCAGGGGGGAATGGAAAACTGTTTTTT CASSPPSGGNGKLFF
once TRBJ1-4 TRBV27 TRBD1 TGTGCCAGCAGTTTACTCAGGGGGCGTGGGACTAATGAAAAACTGTTTTTT CASSLLRGRGTNEKLFF
NA TRBJ2-1 TRBV6-5 NA TGTGCCAGCAGGGCCGGGGGAGAATACAATGAGCAGTTCTTC CASRAGGEYNEQFF
NA TRBJ2-1 TRBV7-2 NA TGTGCCAGCAGCTTAGGGCCGGGCAATGAGCAGTTCTTC CASSLGPGNEQFF
few TRBJ1-1 TRBV5-6 NA TGTGCCAGCAGCTCCCAGGGGTCTGAAGCTTTCTTT CASSSQGSEAFF
NA TRBJ1-1 TRBV6-4 TRBD1 TGTGCCAGCAGCCCCGAAGGGGGCGAGAACACTGAAGCTTTCTTT CASSPEGGENTEAFF
NA TRBJ1-4 TRBV3-1/TRBV3-2 NA TGTGCCAGCAGCCAAGCGCGGGGTACTAATGAAAAACTGTTTTTT CASSQARGTNEKLFF
NA TRBJ1-1 TRBV27 TRBD1 TGTGCCAGCATCCAGGACAGGCGGAAGAACACTGAAGCTTTCTTT CASIQDRRKNTEAFF
NA TRBJ1-1 TRBV6-5 TRBD1 TGTGCCAGCAGTCCGGGACAGGGTTGGTTGGCAGCTTTCTTT CASSPGQGWLAAFF
NA TRBJ2-1 TRBV5-4 TRBD2 TGTGCCAGCAGCTTACTAGCGGGAGTGGAGAATGAGCAGTTCTTC CASSLLAGVENEQFF
once TRBJ1-1 TRBV28 TRBD1 TGTGCCAGCAGTTTAGCCAGGGGGCTGAGTGAAGCTTTCTTT CASSLARGLSEAFF
few TRBJ1-6 TRBV19 NA TGTGCCAGTAGTATCGGGCAGGGCTACTCACCCCTCCACTTT CASSIGQGYSPLHF
NA TRBJ1-6 TRBV4-2 TRBD1 TGTGCCAGCAGCCAAGGGCCGAGACAGGGACCCGGCTCACCCCTCCACTTT CASSQGPRQGPGSPLHF
NA TRBJ2-3 TRBV11-1 NA TGTGCCAGCAGCTTATTTCCCAGGGGGGACCCAGATACGCAGTATTTT CASSLFPRGDPDTQYF
NA TRBJ1-2 TRBV30 TRBD1 TGTGCCTGGAAGGGGGCAGTCTACACCTTC CAWKGAVYTF
NA TRBJ1-2 TRBV11-2 NA TGTGCCAGCAGCTTAGATCCCCATGGGGGGGTAATCGACTATGGCTACACCTTC CASSLDPHGGVIDYGYTF
NA TRBJ1-1 TRBV7-9 TRBD1 TGTGCCAGCAGCAACGACAGGGGTCTCCTTGGGAACACTGAAGCTTTCTTT CASSNDRGLLGNTEAFF
NA TRBJ1-6 TRBV7-8 NA TGTGCCAGCAGCTTAGCGGCAGGGCGAAATTCACCCCTCCACTTT CASSLAAGRNSPLHF
NA TRBJ1-2 TRBV2 NA TGTGCCAGCAGTGAAAATCCGGTTATCTATGGCTACACCTTC CASSENPVIYGYTF
NA TRBJ2-2 TRBV2 NA TGTGCCAGCAGTGACCTAACGAACACCGGGGAGCTGTTTTTT CASSDLTNTGELFF
NA TRBJ1-5 TRBV30 NA TGTGCCTGGAGTGGTGGGGGGAGTCAGCCCCAGCATTTT CAWSGGGSQPQHF
NA TRBJ2-5 TRBV11-3 TRBD2 TGTGCCAGCAGCAGTACTAGCGCTCAAGAGACCCAGTACTTC CASSSTSAQETQYF
few TRBJ1-3 TRBV7-6 NA TGTGCCAGCAGCCCAGAAACAGACAGCTCTGGAAACACCATATATTTT CASSPETDSSGNTIYF
NA TRBJ2-1 TRBV5-8 NA TGTGCCAGCAGCTTGACAGGACAGAGCTACAATGAGCAGTTCTTC CASSLTGQSYNEQFF
NA TRBJ1-1 TRBV11-3 NA TGTGCCAGCAGCTTAGGCAGGGCGTACACTGAAGCTTTCTTT CASSLGRAYTEAFF
NA TRBJ2-7 TRBV20-1 TRBD1 TGCAGTGCTAGTTCGTCGACAGGGTCCTACGAGCAGTACTTC CSASSSTGSYEQYF
once TRBJ2-1 TRBV7-9 TRBD1 TGTGCCAGCAGCAACTCGCCCGGGACAGGTGCGGGCAATGAGCAGTTCTTC CASSNSPGTGAGNEQFF
NA TRBJ1-1 TRBV2 NA TGTGCCAGCAGGGGACAAAACACTGAAGCTTTCTTT CASRGQNTEAFF
NA TRBJ1-2 TRBV11-2 NA TGTGCCAGCAGCTCCTTCGAGTCTACTGGCTACACCTTC CASSSFESTGYTF
NA TRBJ1-1 TRBV5-4 NA TGTGCCAGCAGCTCCGACAGGTGGTCGAATGAAGCTTTCTTT CASSSDRWSNEAFF
NA TRBJ2-3 TRBV3-1/TRBV3-2 NA TGTGCCAGCAGCCAAGGACAGGTTTGGTACACAGATACGCAGTATTTT CASSQGQVWYTDTQYF
few TRBJ1-5 TRBV19 NA TGTGCCAGTAGTAAACAAACAGGGCTCGTACAGCCCCAGCATTTT CASSKQTGLVQPQHF
NA TRBJ1-2 TRBV7-9 NA TGTGCCAGCAGCCCTCTGGCGACAAGTTACCTCTATGGCTACACCTTC CASSPLATSYLYGYTF
NA TRBJ2-1 TRBV19 TRBD2 TGTGCCAGTAGTTCCCTCGTCGGGGGGGGCCTCAGGAACAATGAGCAGTTCTTC CASSSLVGGGLRNNEQFF
NA TRBJ1-6 TRBV7-9 TRBD1 TGTGCCAGCAGCCCAGTGGGACAGGGCGGAAATTCACCCCTCCACTTT CASSPVGQGGNSPLHF
NA TRBJ1-1 TRBV2 NA TGTGCCAGCACGGTGGGGGGATCTAAGACTGAAGCTTTCTTT CASTVGGSKTEAFF
NA TRBJ2-2 TRBV30 TRBD2 TGTGCCTGGAGTTCTCCGGGACTAGCCGATATGGGGGTTCCCGGGGAGCTGTTTTTT CAWSSPGLADMGVPGELFF
NA TRBJ2-1 TRBV6-5 TRBD1 TGTGCCAGCAGATCCGGGACAGGGAGGCAGTTCTTC CASRSGTGRQFF
NA TRBJ1-3 TRBV9 NA TGTGCCAGTACGACTGAGGGGACATACGAAAACACCATATATTTT CASTTEGTYENTIYF
NA TRBJ2-1 TRBV5-1 NA TGCGCCAGCAGCTTGGATGCAAGGCTCGGGTACAATGAGCAGTTCTTC CASSLDARLGYNEQFF
NA TRBJ2-2 TRBV7-8 NA TGTGCCAGCAGCCCATACAGGGTTGCGAACACCGGGGAGCTGTTTTTT CASSPYRVANTGELFF
NA TRBJ2-1 TRBV5-1 TRBD1 TGCGCCAGCAGCTTGGAGGGGACAGGTTACAATGAGCAGTTCTTC CASSLEGTGYNEQFF
NA TRBJ2-2 TRBV9 NA TGTGCCAGCAGCGCGTCAGGGAGGACAATAACGAACACCGGGGAGCTGTTTTTT CASSASGRTITNTGELFF
NA TRBJ1-5 TRBV19 NA TGTGCCAGTAGTATAGGCGGAACACAACGGGGGCCCCAGCATTTT CASSIGGTQRGPQHF